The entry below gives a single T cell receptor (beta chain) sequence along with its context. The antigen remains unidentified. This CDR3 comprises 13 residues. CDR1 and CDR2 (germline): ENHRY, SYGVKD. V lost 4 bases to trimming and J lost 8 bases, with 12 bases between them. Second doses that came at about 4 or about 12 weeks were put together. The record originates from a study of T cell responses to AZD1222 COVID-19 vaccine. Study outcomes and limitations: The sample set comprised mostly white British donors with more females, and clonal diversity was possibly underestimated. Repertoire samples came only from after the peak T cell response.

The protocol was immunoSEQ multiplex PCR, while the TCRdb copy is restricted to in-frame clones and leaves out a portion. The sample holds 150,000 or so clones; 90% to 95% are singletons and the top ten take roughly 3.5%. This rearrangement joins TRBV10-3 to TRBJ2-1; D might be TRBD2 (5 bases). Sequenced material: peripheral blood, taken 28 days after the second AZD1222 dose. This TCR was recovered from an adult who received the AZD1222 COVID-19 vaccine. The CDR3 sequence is CAISGGNSDEQFF. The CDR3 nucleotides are TGTGCCATCAGTGGCGGAAATAGCGATGAGCAGTTCTTC.